The clone carrying this T cell receptor (beta chain) has a handful of counts. Antigen: not known. J gave up 4 bases and V 2 bases, and 11 bases lay outside the gene matches. Germline V gives CDR1 DFQATT, CDR2 SNEGSKA (reference sequence). This CDR3 has 16 amino acids. The data are from a study of blood T cells in healthy people across ages. The individuals who served as donors were healthy Caucasians living in Russia, aged roughly 6 to 95. Overall study results and limits: The study lacked donor CMV status, which possibly confounded expanded clonotype changes.

A second PCR of about 7 to 11 cycles used a sample-barcoded 5' primer and a J-beta primer mix. A tag from a template-switch adaptor with 12 random nucleotides marked each cDNA molecule. MiXCR, run by TCRdb on the 5' RACE reads, gives a single entry per CDR3 protein. The sample carries 600,000 or so distinct CDR3 sequences, under 55% recorded once. The rearrangement uses TRBV20-1 and TRBJ2-1; TRBD2 matches at 7 bases. The clonotype was recovered from a man aged 80 or over in good health. What was sequenced was blood. The CDR3 reads CSARPQGRGYYNEQFF. The CDR3 DNA sequence: TGCAGTGCTAGACCACAAGGGCGGGGGTATTACAATGAGCAGTTCTTC.